Following are 32 T cell receptor beta chains from one sample sequenced in a study of blood T cell repertoires in COVID-19. Sequenced by immunoSEQ multiplex PCR; TCRdb stores in-frame clones only, minus some. The sample includes over 400,000 clones, roughly 85% of them seen just once. The material sequenced was peripheral blood. All receptors come from a woman in her 30s with active or convalescent COVID-19.

V usage is TRBV6-5 and J usage is TRBJ1-2; a weak D match, TRBD1 (5 bases). From germline, CDR1 is MNHEY and CDR2 SVGAGI. Trimming left V 6 bases short and J 0 bases short, with 11 bases between. The CDR3 loop spans 14 amino acids. The CDR3 DNA sequence: TGTGCCAGCAGCCCGACAGCTACTAACTATGGCTACACCTTC. Translated: CASSPTATNYGYTF.

The V and J genes are TRBV3-1 (or the pseudogene TRBV3-2) and TRBJ2-7, with D possibly TRBD2 on 6 matching bases. The V gene's germline CDR1 is LGHDT and CDR2 YNNKEL (reference sequence). Trimming took off 3 bases at V and 1 base at J, with 16 bases between the two ends. The CDR3 covers 16 residues. The CDR3 DNA follows: TGTGCCAGCAGCCATGGGGCGGGACTCAAGTCCTACGAGCAGTACTTC. Protein: CASSHGAGLKSYEQYF.

This chain joins TRBV6-2 or TRBV6-3 and TRBJ1-3, with 7 bases fitting TRBD1. In germline, CDR1 is MNHEY, CDR2 SVGEGT. The CDR3 covers 19 residues. V lost 6 bases, J lost 0 bases, and 17 bases stayed unmatched. This CDR3 is CASSLGPGQAATSGNTIYF. For the CDR3, the DNA is TGTGCCAGCAGCCTAGGGCCAGGACAGGCAGCGACCTCTGGAAACACCATATATTTT.

In its sample, this clone was seen a few times. The chain recombines TRBV18 with TRBJ1-6; 7 bases are shared with TRBD1. CDR3 length: 15 residues. CDR1 and CDR2 from the germline V gene are KGHSH and LQKENI. Trimming at V came to 5 bases and at J to 5 bases, leaving 6 bases not matched to a gene. For the CDR3, the DNA is TGTGCCAGCTCAGTGCAGGGGGTAAATAATTCACCCCTCCACTTT. This translates into CASSVQGVNNSPLHF.

This chain connects TRBV15 to TRBJ2-2; a weak D match, TRBD2 (5 bases). V gave up 1 base and J gave up 4 bases, with 13 bases separating them. This CDR3 comprises 16 residues. Germline CDR1 reads LNHNV; CDR2 reads YYDKDF (reference sequence). The DNA of the CDR3 is TGTGCCACCAGCAGAGCCGGGCCCGAGGGCACCGGGGAGCTGTTTTTT. It is translated as CATSRAGPEGTGELFF.

This chain links TRBV6-2 or TRBV6-3 with TRBJ2-1, with 7 bases lining up with TRBD2. CDR1 is MNHEY and CDR2 is SVGEGT in the germline V gene. The length of the CDR3 is 13 residues. V dropped 2 bases and J dropped 10; count of bases not matched to a gene: 5. This CDR3 reads CASSYQASGEQFF. The CDR3 DNA reads as TGTGCCAGCAGTTACCAGGCTAGCGGAGAGCAGTTCTTC.

The rearrangement joins TRBV29-1 to TRBJ2-7; 10 bases are a match to TRBD1. CDR1 is SQVTM, CDR2 ANQGSEA, per germline. The CDR3 covers 13 residues. V dropped 7 bases and J dropped 2; count of bases not matched to a gene: 5. CDR3 region: CSARTGGPYEQYF. DNA of the CDR3: TGCAGCGCCCGGACAGGGGGTCCCTACGAGCAGTACTTC.

The J gene is TRBJ1-1, the V gene TRBV9; TRBD1 matches 10 bases. V was pared by 0 bases and J by 10 bases, with 15 bases of the junction left unmatched. This CDR3 has 17 amino acids. Germline CDR1 is SGDLS and CDR2 is YYNGEE. CDR3 sequence (DNA): TGTGCCAGCAGCGTAGCTCCGACGGGACAGGGGAACTGGGGAGCTTTCTTT. Residues: CASSVAPTGQGNWGAFF.

This clone has just a few counts. V and J are TRBV6-4 and TRBJ1-1, with D perhaps TRBD1 (6 bases). This CDR3 comprises 15 residues. The V end was cut by 6 bases, the J end by 2 bases, with 16 bases between. Germline CDR1 MRHNA, CDR2 SNTAGT. In DNA, the CDR3 is TGTGCCAGCAGCCCACAGGGAATTGGAAACACTGAAGCTTTCTTT. Translation: CASSPQGIGNTEAFF.

The genes are TRBV7-2 and TRBJ2-2; D gene ambiguous. Per the germline V gene, CDR1 is SGHTA and CDR2 is FQGNSA. The CDR3 has 17 amino acids. Deletions cut 0 bases from V and 4 bases from J, with 15 bases between. CDR3 sequence: CASSLAEIVSGTGELFF. The DNA for the CDR3 is TGTGCCAGCAGCTTAGCGGAGATAGTTAGTGGCACCGGGGAGCTGTTTTTT. Based on the CDR3 plus reference TRBV7-2 and TRBJ2-2, the full variable domain is GAGVSQSPSNKVTEKGKDVELRCDPISGHTALYWYRQSLGQGLEFLIYFQGNSAPDKSGLPSDRFSAERTGGSVSTLTIQRTQQEDSAVYLCASSLAEIVSGTGELFFGEGSRLTVL.

The rearrangement uses TRBV28 and TRBJ2-7; 10 bases fit TRBD1. This CDR3 has 15 residues. Germline V lookup: CDR1 MDHEN, CDR2 SYDVKM. V was pared by 5 bases and J by 4 bases, with 8 bases of the junction left unmatched. Here the CDR3 DNA reads TGTGCCAGCAGTACAATTGGGACAGGGGTATACGAGCAGTACTTC. Residues: CASSTIGTGVYEQYF.

The genes are TRBV6-1 and TRBJ2-1; maybe TRBD2 (6 bases). The CDR3 runs to 15 residues. The V and J ends lost 3 bases and 6 bases respectively, with 15 bases between them. CDR1 and CDR2 (germline): MNHNS, SASEGT. The chain's CDR3 is CASSDRGDGGNEQFF. Written as DNA, the CDR3 is TGTGCCAGCAGTGACCGCGGGGACGGAGGCAATGAGCAGTTCTTC.

The chain uses TRBV7-8 and TRBJ2-1; TRBD1 might be the D (6 bases). The CDR3 consists of 13 residues. V was cut by 5 bases and J by 7 bases, with 12 bases left in between. Germline CDR1 SGHVS, CDR2 FQNEAQ. The CDR3: CASSLTGRNEQFF. The CDR3 DNA follows: TGTGCCAGCAGCCTGACAGGACGAAATGAGCAGTTCTTC.

The chain employs TRBV21-1 and TRBJ1-5. TRBV21-1 is classified as a pseudogene. The CDR3 totals 15 residues. The CDR3 DNA reads TGTGCCAGCAGCAACGGGCGGGAGGGACATCAGCCCCAGCATTTT. It specifies CASSNGREGHQPQHF.

V gene TRBV6-6 combines with J gene TRBJ1-4, with unresolved D. Germline assignment: CDR1 MNHNY and CDR2 SVGAGI (reference sequence). The V and J ends lost 2 bases and 4 bases respectively, with 5 bases between them. CDR3 size: 13 residues. In DNA, the CDR3 is TGTGCCAGCAGTTACGGACTTAATGAAAAACTGTTTTTT. It is translated as CASSYGLNEKLFF.

The rearrangement links TRBV27 to TRBJ2-1, with D possibly being TRBD1 (5 bases). CDR1 is MNHEY, CDR2 SMNVEV, per germline (reference sequence). This CDR3 region has 15 residues. The V and J ends lost 4 bases and 7 bases respectively, with 17 bases between them. CDR3 nucleotide sequence: TGTGCCAGCAGTTCCCAGTCGGCAGGGAAGAATGAGCAGTTCTTC. Protein: CASSSQSAGKNEQFF.

DNA for the CDR3: TGTGCCAGCAGTGAAGCGGGGCAGGGGCCAGAGACCCAGTACTTC. Translation: CASSEAGQGPETQYF. The chain carries TRBV2 and TRBJ2-5; maybe TRBD1 (6 bases). This CDR3 contains 15 residues. The V end lost 0 bases, the J end lost 4 bases, and 12 bases lay between the germline ends. Germline lookup yields CDR1 SNHLY and CDR2 FYNNEI.

This chain joins TRBV13 and TRBJ2-3; 9 bases fit TRBD2. CDR3 length: 18 residues. With V trimmed by 2 bases and J by 1 base, 10 bases remained unmatched. CDR1 PRHDT and CDR2 FYEKMQ come from the germline V gene (reference sequence). CDR3 sequence (DNA): TGTGCCAGCAGCTTAAGGCTTAGCGGGAGTAGGGGCACAGATACGCAGTATTTT. Residues: CASSLRLSGSRGTDTQYF.

This chain uses TRBV4-1 with TRBJ1-6, with a weak D call TRBD1 (6 bases). The CDR3 is 16 amino acids. The ends were cut back, 3 bases at V and 7 bases at J, with 16 bases in the middle. Germline CDR1 and CDR2: MGHRA and YSYEKL. DNA for the CDR3: TGCGCCAGCAGCCACGCAACCGGGACACTCAATTCACCCCTCCACTTT. Encoded protein: CASSHATGTLNSPLHF.

This clone was seen a single time. The CDR3 loop is CASSLAADILTEAFF. CDR3 DNA: TGTGCCAGCAGCTTGGCCGCGGACATCCTCACTGAAGCTTTCTTT. The rearrangement uses TRBV5-4 and TRBJ1-1; possible D gene TRBD1, 5 bases. CDR1 and CDR2 from the germline V gene are SGHNT and YYREEE (reference sequence). V gave up 0 bases and J gave up 4 bases, with 13 bases separating them. CDR3 length: 15 amino acids.

The J gene is TRBJ1-1, the V gene TRBV20-1; maybe TRBD1 (6 bases). Germline V gives CDR1 DFQATT, CDR2 SNEGSKA (reference sequence). CDR3 length equals 11 residues. CDR3 sequence reads: CIGQLNTEAFF. The CDR3, as DNA: TGCATTGGACAGCTGAACACTGAAGCTTTCTTT.

The chain recombines TRBV24-1 with TRBJ2-3; D may be TRBD1 (5 bases). Trimming stripped 6 bases from V and 0 bases from J, with 12 bases between. This CDR3 region has 15 residues. Germline assignment: CDR1 KGHDR and CDR2 SFDVKD. The CDR3 coding sequence is TGTGCCACCAGTCTTGGGCAGGGTAGCACAGATACGCAGTATTTT. Translating gives CATSLGQGSTDTQYF.

The chain recombines TRBV7-8 with TRBJ2-7; TRBD1 agrees at 8 bases. The CDR3 has 15 residues. Germline CDR1 reads SGHVS; CDR2 reads FQNEAQ. With V trimmed by 8 bases and J by 0 bases, 9 bases remained unmatched. The CDR3 sequence: CASGSPGTGSYEQYF. In DNA form, the CDR3 reads TGTGCCAGCGGATCCCCCGGGACAGGCTCCTACGAGCAGTACTTC. Drawing the rest from reference TRBV7-8 and TRBJ2-7, the complete variable domain is GAGVSQSPRYKVAKRGQDVALRCDPISGHVSLFWYQQALGQGPEFLTYFQNEAQLDKSGLPSDRFFAERPEGSVSTLKIQRTQQEDSAVYLCASGSPGTGSYEQYFGPGTRLTVT.

The V gene is TRBV5-1, the J gene TRBJ1-2; 10 bases agree with TRBD1. Germline lookup yields CDR1 SGHRS and CDR2 YFSETQ. With V trimmed by 3 bases and J by 6 bases, 8 bases remained unmatched. The CDR3 runs 15 residues. CDR3 DNA: TGCGCCAGCAGCTATAGACAGGGGGCATTCGATGGCTACACCTTC. It is translated as CASSYRQGAFDGYTF. Complete variable domain (other parts from reference TRBV5-1 and TRBJ1-2): KAGVTQTPRYLIKTRGQQVTLSCSPISGHRSVSWYQQTPGQGLQFLFEYFSETQRNKGNFPGRFSGRQFSNSRSEMNVSTLELGDSALYLCASSYRQGAFDGYTFGSGTRLTVV.

The rearrangement joins TRBV5-6 to TRBJ1-5, with TRBD1 matching over 9 bases. This CDR3 comprises 17 residues. After removal of 1 base from V and 2 bases from J, the junction contained 7 bases not matched to a gene. Germline V gene data show CDR1 as SGHDT and CDR2 as YYEEEE. The CDR3 DNA reads TGTGCCAGCAGCTTGACCCTCACAGGGGGCGGCAATCAGCCCCAGCATTTT. Residues: CASSLTLTGGGNQPQHF.

This sequence joins TRBV7-8 and TRBJ1-3; D ambiguous. The germline CDR1 and CDR2 sequences are SGHVS and FQNEAQ. Trimming took off 3 bases at V and 4 bases at J, with 7 bases between the two ends. The CDR3 has 13 amino acids. The CDR3 bases are TGTGCCAGCAGCTTTCTTGGCGGAAACACCATATATTTT. Amino acids: CASSFLGGNTIYF.

This clone was recorded a few times. V gene TRBV4-2 combines with J gene TRBJ1-6; D unclear. Germline CDR1 is LGHNA and CDR2 is YNFKEQ. The CDR3 sequence is 15 residues long. The V and J ends lost 0 bases and 9 bases respectively, with 12 bases between them. CDR3 sequence (DNA): TGTGCCAGCAGCCAAGATGAGGGTACCAGTTCACCCCTCCACTTT. It codes for CASSQDEGTSSPLHF.

CDR3 protein: CASSQAFHGGTGFFEQYF. The CDR3 coding sequence is TGTGCCAGCAGCCAAGCCTTCCATGGGGGGACAGGGTTTTTCGAGCAGTACTTC. The chain couples TRBV3-1 (or the pseudogene TRBV3-2) to TRBJ2-7; 9 bases are a match to TRBD1. The CDR3 is made up of 18 amino acids. Germline V gene lookup returns CDR1 LGHDT and CDR2 YNNKEL (reference sequence). V was pared by 1 base and J by 6 bases, with 16 bases of the junction left unmatched.

The chain links TRBV11-3 to TRBJ2-1, with 7 nucleotides matching TRBD2. The CDR3 covers 13 residues. The J segment lost 5 bases and the V segment lost 5 bases, leaving 3 bases of the junction unmatched. Germline V gene sequence: CDR1 SGHNT, CDR2 YENEEA. CDR3: CASSPGTNNEQFF. The DNA of the CDR3 is TGTGCCAGCAGCCCGGGGACTAACAATGAGCAGTTCTTC.

The genes are TRBV24-1 and TRBJ2-1; D unresolved. Between the trimmed V and J ends, which lost 4 bases and 6 bases, there was a span of 12 bases. The germline V gene has CDR1 KGHDR and CDR2 SFDVKD. This CDR3 contains 14 residues. The CDR3 protein is CATSDNSLGNEQFF. CDR3 bases: TGTGCCACCAGTGACAATAGCTTAGGCAATGAGCAGTTCTTC.

V and J are TRBV19 and TRBJ2-2, with TRBD2 matching over 11 bases. The CDR3 runs 17 residues. Germline V gene lookup returns CDR1 LNHDA and CDR2 SQIVND (reference sequence). V trimming: 3 bases; J trimming: 7 bases; junction bases outside the gene matches: 10. The CDR3 here is CASSILAGGLGGGELFF. CDR3 coding DNA: TGTGCCAGTAGTATCCTAGCGGGGGGCCTCGGCGGCGGGGAGCTGTTTTTT.

This clone was seen just once. The same CDR3 arises from other DNA sequences in this sample as well. V gene TRBV19 combines with J gene TRBJ1-1; D not resolved. The germline CDR1 and CDR2 sequences are LNHDA and SQIVND (reference sequence). Trimming stripped 3 bases from V and 0 bases from J, with 8 bases between. CDR3 size: 14 residues. CDR3 in DNA: TGTGCCAGTAGTATTGGACTTATGAACACTGAAGCTTTCTTT. Its translation: CASSIGLMNTEAFF.